This T cell receptor (beta chain) was identified in a study of blood T cell repertoires in COVID-19. As for the study in general: Collection of acute and convalescent COVID-19 samples took place in the United States, Italy and Spain. The analysed material was cDNA or gDNA that came from T cells, B-cell-depleted T cells, or PBMCs.

This CDR3 has 13 amino acids. The germline gives CDR1 SGHTA, CDR2 FQGNSA. J was trimmed by 4 bases and V by 5 bases; bases with no gene match: 3. In the authors' methods: It was from reference gene primer amplification that nucleated cell counts were estimated. This table comes from immunoSEQ multiplex PCR, and its TCRdb copy is limited to in-frame clones, with some not included. V and J calls and clone size follow that table, whereas D and trimming were derived from the DNA. The sample consists of around 320,000 clones, 75% to 85% of them appearing once. The rearrangement uses TRBV7-2 and TRBJ2-7; 9 nucleotides agree with TRBD2. The sequence derives from a human donor in a cohort sampled during active COVID-19. The sample taken for sequencing was peripheral blood. In DNA form, the CDR3 reads TGTGCCAGCAGCCGGGCGGGGGGGTACGAGCAGTACTTC. Translating gives CASSRAGGYEQYF.